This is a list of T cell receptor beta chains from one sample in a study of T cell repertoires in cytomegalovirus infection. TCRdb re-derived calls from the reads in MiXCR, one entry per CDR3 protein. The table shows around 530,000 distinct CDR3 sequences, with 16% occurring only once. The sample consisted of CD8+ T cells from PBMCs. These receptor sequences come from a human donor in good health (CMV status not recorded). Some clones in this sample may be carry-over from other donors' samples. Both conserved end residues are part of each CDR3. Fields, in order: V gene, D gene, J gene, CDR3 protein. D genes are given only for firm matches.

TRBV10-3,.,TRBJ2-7,CAISESTRTEAYEQYF
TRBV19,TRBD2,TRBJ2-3,CASSTGGRGTDTQYF
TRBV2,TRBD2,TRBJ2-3,CASSELGTSGSRDTQYF
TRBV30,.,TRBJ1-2,CAWSVAAGGYTF
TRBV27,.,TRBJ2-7,CASRPGLNYEQYF
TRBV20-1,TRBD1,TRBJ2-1,CSARRETGPPYNEQFF
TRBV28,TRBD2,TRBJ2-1,CASLLAAAGGNEQFF
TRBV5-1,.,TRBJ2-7,CASSFGRESEQYF
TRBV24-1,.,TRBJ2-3,CATRPAATDTQYF
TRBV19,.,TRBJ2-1,CASTSRGKDEQFF
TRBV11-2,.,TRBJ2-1,CASSSSHGSRNEQFF
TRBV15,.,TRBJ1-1,CATSRGFKEAFF
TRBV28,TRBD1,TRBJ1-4,CASSRGQGFEKLFF